The rows below give T cell receptor beta chains drawn from one sample of a study of blood T cell repertoires in COVID-19. Profiled with immunoSEQ multiplex PCR; TCRdb holds only in-frame clones, not every one. The table lists fewer than 150,000 clones, about four fifths of them singletons. Sequencing input: peripheral blood. These receptors were taken from a human donor in a cohort sampled during active COVID-19. Each CDR3 is given with its conserved first and last residue. The D gene is left open where the match is weak. Expanded clones are given a class, and other clones once, few, many or no size at all.

j_gene: TRBJ2-1
abundance: many
d_gene: TRBD2
v_gene: TRBV27
len: 16
CDR3nt: TGTGCCAGCAGTTCCCGACTAGCGGGGGGGCCAGTTGAGCAGTTCTTC
CDR3aa: CASSSRLAGGPVEQFF

j_gene: TRBJ2-7
abundance: once
d_gene: TRBD2
v_gene: TRBV5-6
len: 19
CDR3nt: TGTGCCAGCAGCCCCCAGGTTTCTAGCGGGCGATCTCTCTCCTACGAGCAGTACTTC
CDR3aa: CASSPQVSSGRSLSYEQYF

j_gene: TRBJ1-3
abundance: -
d_gene: TRBD1
v_gene: TRBV19
len: 16
CDR3nt: TGTGCCAGTAGTACCCCTCAGGGGGCGACGGGAAACACCATATATTTT
CDR3aa: CASSTPQGATGNTIYF

j_gene: TRBJ1-1
abundance: -
d_gene: -
v_gene: TRBV29-1
len: 14
CDR3nt: TGCAGCGTTGTAGGTGGGGGCGGTGGGACTGAAGCTTTCTTT
CDR3aa: CSVVGGGGGTEAFF

j_gene: TRBJ2-3
abundance: -
d_gene: TRBD2
v_gene: TRBV3-1/TRBV3-2
len: 16
CDR3nt: TGTGCCAGCAGCCAAGATTGGCGGGGGGGAACAGATACGCAGTATTTT
CDR3aa: CASSQDWRGGTDTQYF

j_gene: TRBJ1-1
abundance: few
d_gene: -
v_gene: TRBV27
len: 13
CDR3nt: TGTGCCAGCAGTTTGGCAGGGGACACTGAAGCTTTCTTT
CDR3aa: CASSLAGDTEAFF

j_gene: TRBJ2-3
abundance: -
d_gene: TRBD1
v_gene: TRBV6-1
len: 18
CDR3nt: TGTGCCAGCAGTGGGGTAACGGACAGGGGAAAAAGCACAGATACGCAGTATTTT
CDR3aa: CASSGVTDRGKSTDTQYF

j_gene: TRBJ1-1
abundance: -
d_gene: TRBD1
v_gene: TRBV7-9
len: 15
CDR3nt: TGTGCCAGCAGCCCGGGACAGGGGATGAACACTGAAGCTTTCTTT
CDR3aa: CASSPGQGMNTEAFF

j_gene: TRBJ2-2
abundance: -
d_gene: -
v_gene: TRBV2
len: 15
CDR3nt: TGTGCCAGCAGTCACGTGGTAGCGGTCGCCGGGGAGCTGTTTTTT
CDR3aa: CASSHVVAVAGELFF

j_gene: TRBJ1-1
abundance: -
d_gene: -
v_gene: TRBV29-1
len: 14
CDR3nt: TGCAGCGTTAAAATGGGGACATCTAACACTGAAGCTTTCTTT
CDR3aa: CSVKMGTSNTEAFF

j_gene: TRBJ2-1
abundance: -
d_gene: -
v_gene: TRBV5-4
len: 14
CDR3nt: TGTGCCAGCAGCTTATTGACTAGTTCCAATGAGCAGTTCTTC
CDR3aa: CASSLLTSSNEQFF

j_gene: TRBJ1-4
abundance: -
d_gene: TRBD1
v_gene: TRBV7-2
len: 15
CDR3nt: TGTGCCAGCAGCGCTAAGGGGGCCGCCTATGAAAAACTGTTTTTT
CDR3aa: CASSAKGAAYEKLFF

j_gene: TRBJ1-2
abundance: -
d_gene: -
v_gene: TRBV9
len: 13
CDR3nt: TGTGCCAGCAGCGTTAGCAGTGTTTATGGCTACACCTTC
CDR3aa: CASSVSSVYGYTF

j_gene: TRBJ2-3
abundance: -
d_gene: TRBD1
v_gene: TRBV3-1/TRBV3-2
len: 15
CDR3nt: TGTGCCAGCAGATCAGGGACAGGCACCACAGATACGCAGTATTTT
CDR3aa: CASRSGTGTTDTQYF

j_gene: TRBJ1-2
abundance: -
d_gene: -
v_gene: TRBV6-2/TRBV6-3
len: 14
CDR3nt: TGTGCCAGCAGTGATCCGGGACTCTCAGCTGGCTACACCTTC
CDR3aa: CASSDPGLSAGYTF

j_gene: TRBJ2-7
abundance: -
d_gene: TRBD2
v_gene: TRBV7-2
len: 15
CDR3nt: TGTGCCAGCAGCTTAGTACCGGGACTAGCCCACGAGCAGTACTTC
CDR3aa: CASSLVPGLAHEQYF

j_gene: TRBJ1-1
abundance: few
d_gene: TRBD1
v_gene: TRBV18
len: 15
CDR3nt: TGTGCCAGCTCACCATTACAGGGGGGGAACACTGAAGCTTTCTTT
CDR3aa: CASSPLQGGNTEAFF

j_gene: TRBJ2-2
abundance: few
d_gene: -
v_gene: TRBV5-6
len: 16
CDR3nt: TGTGCCAGCTCCAGCTTAGGGAGCGGGTCAACCGGGGAGCTGTTTTTT
CDR3aa: CASSSLGSGSTGELFF

j_gene: TRBJ1-1
abundance: -
d_gene: -
v_gene: TRBV18
len: 18
CDR3nt: TGTGCCAGCTCACAGGTGGGGGGGAAAGGTCGAGTTGGCACTGAAGCTTTCTTT
CDR3aa: CASSQVGGKGRVGTEAFF

j_gene: TRBJ2-7
abundance: -
d_gene: TRBD2
v_gene: TRBV15
len: 17
CDR3nt: TGTGCCACCAGCAGAGCATCAGCGGGGGGGACCTCCTACGAGCAGTACTTC
CDR3aa: CATSRASAGGTSYEQYF

j_gene: TRBJ2-2
abundance: -
d_gene: -
v_gene: TRBV5-4
len: 16
CDR3nt: TGTGCCAGCAGCCATTTTGGGGCCCCGAACACCGGGGAGCTGTTTTTT
CDR3aa: CASSHFGAPNTGELFF

j_gene: TRBJ1-2
abundance: -
d_gene: TRBD1
v_gene: TRBV3-1/TRBV3-2
len: 16
CDR3nt: TGTGCCAGCAGCCATGCGGGACAGAGTCCTAACTATGGCTACACCTTC
CDR3aa: CASSHAGQSPNYGYTF

j_gene: TRBJ2-3
abundance: many
d_gene: TRBD1
v_gene: TRBV4-3
len: 18
CDR3nt: TGCGCCAGCAGCCAAGAAGAAGCCGGGACAGGGACCACAGATACGCAGTATTTT
CDR3aa: CASSQEEAGTGTTDTQYF

j_gene: TRBJ2-2
abundance: -
d_gene: TRBD1
v_gene: TRBV5-1
len: 17
CDR3nt: TGCGCCAGCAGCTTGTCGGGTCGAAGCAGGGGGCCAAGAGAGCTGTTTTTT
CDR3aa: CASSLSGRSRGPRELFF

j_gene: TRBJ2-3
abundance: -
d_gene: TRBD1
v_gene: TRBV7-3
len: 16
CDR3nt: TGTGCCAGCAGCCGAGCCGGGACAGGAAGCACAGATACGCAGTATTTT
CDR3aa: CASSRAGTGSTDTQYF

j_gene: TRBJ2-5
abundance: -
d_gene: TRBD2
v_gene: TRBV10-3
len: 15
CDR3nt: TGTGCCATCAGTGAGGGGACTAGGCTTCAAGAGACCCAGTACTTC
CDR3aa: CAISEGTRLQETQYF

j_gene: TRBJ2-4
abundance: -
d_gene: -
v_gene: TRBV2
len: 13
CDR3nt: TGTGCCAGCAGAGGACTAGCCAAAAACATTCAGTACTTC
CDR3aa: CASRGLAKNIQYF

j_gene: TRBJ2-3
abundance: once
d_gene: -
v_gene: TRBV11-2
len: 14
CDR3nt: TGTGCCAGCAGCTCCCTAGCAACCACAGATACGCAGTATTTT
CDR3aa: CASSSLATTDTQYF

j_gene: TRBJ1-2
abundance: -
d_gene: -
v_gene: TRBV7-2
len: 15
CDR3nt: TGTGCCAGCAGCTTAGAGGCTACAGCTCAGAATGGCTACACCTTC
CDR3aa: CASSLEATAQNGYTF

j_gene: TRBJ2-2
abundance: few
d_gene: TRBD1
v_gene: TRBV28
len: 15
CDR3nt: TGTGCCAGCAGTTACGACAGGGCGGACACCGGGGAGCTGTTTTTT
CDR3aa: CASSYDRADTGELFF

j_gene: TRBJ2-5
abundance: -
d_gene: TRBD2
v_gene: TRBV20-1
len: 11
CDR3nt: TGCAGTGCCGAGCGGGGGAAGACCCAGTACTTC
CDR3aa: CSAERGKTQYF

j_gene: TRBJ2-5
abundance: -
d_gene: TRBD1
v_gene: TRBV28
len: 15
CDR3nt: TGTGCCAGCAGTTCGGGACAGGGGGTTCTAGAGACCCAGTACTTC
CDR3aa: CASSSGQGVLETQYF

j_gene: TRBJ2-7
abundance: -
d_gene: TRBD1
v_gene: TRBV19
len: 14
CDR3nt: TGTGCCAGTAGTATCTCCCCTCCAGGGGGCGAGCAGTACTTC
CDR3aa: CASSISPPGGEQYF

j_gene: TRBJ2-2
abundance: -
d_gene: -
v_gene: TRBV5-5
len: 16
CDR3nt: TGTGCCAGCAGCCGGACTTCGGGGGTGAACACCGGGGAGCTGTTTTTT
CDR3aa: CASSRTSGVNTGELFF

j_gene: TRBJ1-2
abundance: -
d_gene: -
v_gene: TRBV2
len: 13
CDR3nt: TGTGCCAGCAGTGAAGGGGAGACCTATGGCTACACCTTC
CDR3aa: CASSEGETYGYTF

j_gene: TRBJ2-5
abundance: -
d_gene: -
v_gene: TRBV5-1
len: 13
CDR3nt: TGCGCCAGCAGCTTGGGACAATCTGAGACCCAGTACTTC
CDR3aa: CASSLGQSETQYF

j_gene: TRBJ2-3
abundance: -
d_gene: -
v_gene: TRBV2
len: 14
CDR3nt: TGTGCCAGCGGCTATAGCGGCGGCACAGATACGCAGTATTTT
CDR3aa: CASGYSGGTDTQYF

j_gene: TRBJ2-1
abundance: -
d_gene: TRBD1
v_gene: TRBV11-3
len: 16
CDR3nt: TGTGCCAGCAGCTTAGCGGGACAGGGGGCGTACAATGAGCAGTTCTTC
CDR3aa: CASSLAGQGAYNEQFF

j_gene: TRBJ1-2
abundance: -
d_gene: TRBD1
v_gene: TRBV6-5
len: 15
CDR3nt: TGTGCCAGCAGTTACTCTAATACCGGGACAGGTGGCTACACCTTC
CDR3aa: CASSYSNTGTGGYTF

j_gene: TRBJ1-2
abundance: once
d_gene: -
v_gene: TRBV7-2
len: 14
CDR3nt: TGTGCCAGCAGCCCGCAGGGTGGGCTTACTGGCTACACCTTC
CDR3aa: CASSPQGGLTGYTF

j_gene: TRBJ1-1
abundance: -
d_gene: TRBD1
v_gene: TRBV7-2
len: 15
CDR3nt: TGTGCCAGCAGCTTAACGGGACAGACAAACACTGAAGCTTTCTTT
CDR3aa: CASSLTGQTNTEAFF

j_gene: TRBJ2-6
abundance: -
d_gene: -
v_gene: TRBV2
len: 19
CDR3nt: TGTGCCAGCAGTCCACAGGGAGCTATGACTTTCTCTGGGGCCAACGTCCTGACTTTC
CDR3aa: CASSPQGAMTFSGANVLTF

j_gene: TRBJ1-6
abundance: -
d_gene: TRBD1
v_gene: TRBV7-2
len: 16
CDR3nt: TGTGCCAGCAGCTTAGGGGGCTGGGACAGTAATTCACCCCTCCACTTT
CDR3aa: CASSLGGWDSNSPLHF

j_gene: TRBJ1-3
abundance: -
d_gene: -
v_gene: TRBV10-3
len: 13
CDR3nt: TGTGCCATCTCAGGCGACTCTGGAAACACCATATATTTT
CDR3aa: CAISGDSGNTIYF

j_gene: TRBJ2-7
abundance: -
d_gene: TRBD1
v_gene: TRBV7-9
len: 17
CDR3nt: TGTGCCAGCAGTCCACATAGGGTGGGACAGGGCCCCTACGAGCAGTACTTC
CDR3aa: CASSPHRVGQGPYEQYF

j_gene: TRBJ1-2
abundance: -
d_gene: -
v_gene: TRBV27
len: 14
CDR3nt: TGTGCCAGCAGGCGGGCTCACCTTAACTATGGCTACACCTTC
CDR3aa: CASRRAHLNYGYTF

j_gene: TRBJ2-3
abundance: -
d_gene: TRBD1
v_gene: TRBV2
len: 14
CDR3nt: TGTGCCGGCCAGGACAGGACTAGCACAGATACGCAGTATTTT
CDR3aa: CAGQDRTSTDTQYF

j_gene: TRBJ1-1
abundance: -
d_gene: -
v_gene: TRBV6-2/TRBV6-3
len: 15
CDR3nt: TGTGCCAGCAGTTACGACTGGAGAAAGGTCACTGAAGCTTTCTTT
CDR3aa: CASSYDWRKVTEAFF

j_gene: TRBJ1-6
abundance: -
d_gene: -
v_gene: TRBV4-2
len: 17
CDR3nt: TGTGCCAGCAGCCAAGATCCCGTGAGCTCCTATAATTCACCCCTCCACTTT
CDR3aa: CASSQDPVSSYNSPLHF

j_gene: TRBJ2-7
abundance: once
d_gene: TRBD1
v_gene: TRBV7-2
len: 14
CDR3nt: TGTGCCAGCAGCGACACAGGGGGCCCGATCGAGCAGTACTTC
CDR3aa: CASSDTGGPIEQYF

j_gene: TRBJ2-2
abundance: -
d_gene: TRBD2
v_gene: TRBV4-1
len: 17
CDR3nt: TGCGCCAGCAGCCAAGTCCCTAGCGGGGGGGCTAACGGGGAGCTGTTTTTT
CDR3aa: CASSQVPSGGANGELFF

j_gene: TRBJ1-2
abundance: -
d_gene: -
v_gene: TRBV4-2
len: 14
CDR3nt: TGTGCCAGCAGCCAAGCCAGGGTTGTAAATGGCTACACCTTC
CDR3aa: CASSQARVVNGYTF